The TCR beta chain described here comes from a study of cytomegalovirus exposure and HLA in healthy donors. Overall study findings and caveats: It was reported in a later analysis that an Asian-associated ancestry cluster showed fewer N-insertions than the approximately 700-donor mean.

V was clipped by 9 bases and J by 2 bases; unmatched bases: 5. Germline assignment: CDR1 WSHSY and CDR2 SAAADI. This CDR3 has 14 amino acids. Primers: 60 Vbeta forward and 13 Jbeta reverse. Measured with immunoSEQ multiplex PCR; TCRdb has only the in-frame clones, and not every one. The profile covers 150,000 or so clones, with more than 75% appearing a single time and 7.5% to 9% taken by the ten largest. A word on this clone: The antigen is unknown.

The receptor was isolated from a man aged 25-40 years in good health and CMV-seropositive. Sequencing was done on a sample of PBMCs. The V gene is TRBV10-2, the J gene TRBJ2-2; 8 bases line up with TRBD2. DNA for the CDR3: TGCGCCAGTCGGGGGGGCCTTAACACCGGGGAGCTGTTTTTT. Its protein is CASRGGLNTGELFF.